This T cell receptor beta chain was recovered during a study of T cell responses to AZD1222 COVID-19 vaccine. It was second doses at about 4 or about 12 weeks that were pooled. Profiled with immunoSEQ multiplex PCR; TCRdb holds only in-frame clones, not every one. The table has about 150,000 clones, around 91% seen once. The junction had 12 bases not matched to a gene; V was cut back by 5 bases and J by 2 bases. CDR1 is SGHTA, CDR2 FQGNSA, per germline. The CDR3 has 17 residues. Notes on this clone: Its cognate antigen is unknown.

General observations from the study: Researchers report vaccine-associated CD4 TCRs spanning spike, with dominance at 160-218 and 743-854. The donor group comprised mostly white British people and more females; the analysis possibly underestimated clonal diversity.

This chain connects TRBV7-2 to TRBJ2-5; 9 bases agree with TRBD2. The receptor was derived from an adult who received the AZD1222 COVID-19 vaccine. The specimen comprised peripheral blood, sampled 28 days after the second AZD1222 dose. The CDR3 here is CASSVPGLAIRQETQYF. The CDR3 bases are TGTGCCAGCAGCGTCCCGGGACTAGCCATAAGACAAGAGACCCAGTACTTC.